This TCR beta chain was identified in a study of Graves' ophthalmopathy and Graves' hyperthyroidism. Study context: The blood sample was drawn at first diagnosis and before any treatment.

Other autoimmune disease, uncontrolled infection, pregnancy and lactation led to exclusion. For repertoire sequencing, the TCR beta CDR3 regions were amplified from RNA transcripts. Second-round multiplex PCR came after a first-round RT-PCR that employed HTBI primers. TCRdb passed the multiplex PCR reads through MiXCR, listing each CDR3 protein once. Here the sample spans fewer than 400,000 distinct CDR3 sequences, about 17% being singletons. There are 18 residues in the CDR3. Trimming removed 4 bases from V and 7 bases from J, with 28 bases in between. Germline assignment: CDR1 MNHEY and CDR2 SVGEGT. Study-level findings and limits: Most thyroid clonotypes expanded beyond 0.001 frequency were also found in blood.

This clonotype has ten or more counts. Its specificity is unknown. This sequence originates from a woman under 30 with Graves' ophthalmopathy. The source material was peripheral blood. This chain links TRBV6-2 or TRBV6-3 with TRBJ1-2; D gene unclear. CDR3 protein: CASSSLPLSTSLRSGYTF. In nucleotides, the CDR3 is TGTGCCAGCAGTTCCCTACCCCTTTCCACGAGCCTGAGAAGTGGCTACACCTTC.